The source of this T cell receptor (beta chain) is a study of graft-versus-host responses after intestinal transplantation. In the study overall: The transplants performed in recipients were multivisceral, liver-intestinal, or isolated intestinal.

Study-wide findings and caveats: Individuals carrying graft-donor T cell macrochimerism showed high graft-versus-host to host-versus-graft clonal ratios in allografts. Recipient marrow contained GvH clones, some of which appeared first in ileum or blood.

A note on this clone: Antigen unknown.

Profiling relied on immunoSEQ multiplex PCR, and the TCRdb table lists in-frame clones only, not all of them. The data show over 40,000 clones, around 96% seen once. The V and J ends lost 0 bases and 6 bases, in that order; junction bases with no gene match: 8. The germline V gene encodes CDR1 SGHTS and CDR2 YDEGEE. This CDR3 spans 16 amino acids. V and J are TRBV5-8 and TRBJ2-1; 8 bases are shared with TRBD2. This TCR came from a human donor who was the organ donor for an intestinal transplant. Sequenced material: unstimulated CD8+ T cells sorted from spleen or lymph node cells, taken before transplant. The CDR3 coding sequence is TGTGCCAGCAGCTTGGGAAATAGCGGGGCGCCCAATGAGCAGTTCTTC. Amino acid sequence: CASSLGNSGAPNEQFF. The full variable domain, in which reference TRBV5-8 and TRBJ2-1 provide the parts outside the CDR3, is EAGVTQSPTHLIKTRGQQATLRCSPISGHTSVYWYQQALGLGLQFLLWYDEGEERNRGNFPPRFSGRQFPNYSSELNVNALELEDSALYLCASSLGNSGAPNEQFFGPGTRLTVL.